This entry concerns a single TCR beta chain. A junction end diverges from the germline sequence, so it may reflect a read error. The same CDR3 is also encoded by other DNA sequences in this sample. The CDR3 length is 16 residues. The germline gives CDR1 PRHDT, CDR2 FYEKMQ (reference sequence). PCR employed 60 Vbeta and 13 Jbeta primers. Repertoires were generated with immunoSEQ multiplex PCR, while TCRdb's copy carries only in-frame clones and drops some. The sample contains hundreds of thousands of clones, about 66% of which appear only once. This entry is derived from a study of cytomegalovirus exposure and HLA in healthy donors. Nominal health characterized the donors when sampled, though unrecorded immune exposures were likely.

The chain has TRBV13 and TRBJ2-7, with 11 positions matching TRBD1. The receptor was isolated from a female donor in good health and CMV-seronegative. Sequencing input: PBMCs. The CDR3 DNA follows: TGTGCCAGCAGCCTAGGGGGACAGGGGGAAATTTACGAGCAGTACTTC. Translating it yields CASSLGGQGEIYEQYF.